The 20 T cell receptor beta chains listed next were all sequenced from one sample in a study of T cells after yellow fever vaccination. Using its own MiXCR run on the 5' RACE reads, TCRdb lists one record per CDR3 protein. Of 200,000 to 300,000 distinct CDR3 sequences listed, 5.5% to 8.5% are singletons. The material sequenced was CD4+ T cells sorted from PBMCs, taken on the day of the yellow fever booster vaccination. The receptors here all came from a man under 40 who received the YFV17D yellow fever vaccine.

This clonotype was seen a handful of times. The CDR3 sequence is CAISGTGTGELFF. The CDR3 DNA follows: TGTGCCATCAGTGGTACAGGCACCGGGGAGCTGTTTTTT. The chain recombines TRBV10-3 with TRBJ2-2; a possible D gene is TRBD1 (5 bases). Trimming took 4 bases from V and 4 from J, leaving 7 bases between them. This CDR3 comprises 13 residues. Germline V gene lookup returns CDR1 ENHRY and CDR2 SYGVKD.

This clonotype was recorded a few times. The V call is TRBV28, the J call TRBJ2-3; the match to TRBD2 covers 8 bases. Germline V gene sequence: CDR1 MDHEN, CDR2 SYDVKM. The V gene end was trimmed by 6 bases and the J gene end by 2 bases; junction bases not matched to a gene: 7. The CDR3 runs 15 residues. The CDR3 spells CASSTTSGYTDTQYF. The CDR3 DNA is TGTGCCAGCAGCACAACTAGCGGCTACACAGATACGCAGTATTTT.

This chain links TRBV29-1 with TRBJ2-1; D gene ambiguous. Trimming took off 8 bases at V and 1 base at J, with 12 bases between the two ends. The CDR3 has 13 amino acids. Per the germline V gene, CDR1 is SQVTM and CDR2 is ANQGSEA. The CDR3 DNA is TGCAGCATTCAAGGACCGTCCTACAATGAGCAGTTCTTC. This codes for CSIQGPSYNEQFF.

The genes are TRBV30 and TRBJ1-6; possible D gene TRBD1, 5 bases. The V gene's germline CDR1 is GTSNPN and CDR2 SVGIG (reference sequence). Trimming cost V 3 bases and J 7 bases, with 10 bases left between them. The CDR3 runs 13 residues. The CDR3 region has the DNA TGTGCCTGGAGGGAGCCAGGGAATTCACCCCTCCACTTT. Amino acids: CAWREPGNSPLHF.

This clonotype appeared many times. This chain joins TRBV12-3 or TRBV12-4 and TRBJ2-1, with D possibly being TRBD1 (6 bases). The V and J ends lost 7 bases and 10 bases respectively, with 17 bases between them. This CDR3 spans 13 amino acids. In DNA, the CDR3 is TGTGCCAGCACACTGGGGGCCGCAGGGGAGCAGTTCTTC. Translation: CASTLGAAGEQFF.

This chain joins TRBV15 and TRBJ2-2; D remains unclear. The CDR3 has 15 amino acids. CDR1 and CDR2 from the germline V gene are LNHNV and YYDKDF (reference sequence). Trimming removed 0 bases from V and 6 bases from J, with 11 bases in between. DNA for the CDR3: TGTGCCACCAGCAGAGATCGACGGGTCGCCGGGGAGCTGTTTTTT. Its protein is CATSRDRRVAGELFF. Using reference TRBV15 and TRBJ2-2 for the parts outside the CDR3, the full variable domain is DAMVIQNPRYQVTQFGKPVTLSCSQTLNHNVMYWYQQKSSQAPKLLFHYYDKDFNNEADTPDNFQSRRPNTSFCFLDIRSPGLGDTAMYLCATSRDRRVAGELFFGEGSRLTVL.

This sequence joins TRBV7-6 and TRBJ2-2, with D possibly being TRBD1 or TRBD2 (6 bases each). V lost 6 bases to trimming and J lost 3 bases, with 20 bases between them. This CDR3 has 17 amino acids. Germline loops: CDR1 SGHVS, CDR2 FNYEAQ. The CDR3 nucleotides read TGTGCCAGCAGGGGTAAACGGGGGCGGACCGACACCGGGGAGCTGTTTTTT. Translating gives CASRGKRGRTDTGELFF.

At least ten counts were recorded for this clonotype. The CDR3 DNA reads as TGCGCCAGCAGCGTTGGACAGGGCCCTCCAAACATTCAGTACTTC. Its protein product is CASSVGQGPPNIQYF. The V and J genes are TRBV5-1 and TRBJ2-4; 8 bases map to TRBD1. CDR1 SGHRS and CDR2 YFSETQ come from the germline V gene. The CDR3 is 15 amino acids. Losses at the gene ends were 4 bases for V and 6 bases for J; bases not matched to a gene: 9. Together with reference TRBV5-1 and TRBJ2-4, the CDR3 gives the full variable domain: KAGVTQTPRYLIKTRGQQVTLSCSPISGHRSVSWYQQTPGQGLQFLFEYFSETQRNKGNFPGRFSGRQFSNSRSEMNVSTLELGDSALYLCASSVGQGPPNIQYFGAGTRLSVL.

This clonotype was found many times. The gene calls are TRBV29-1 and TRBJ2-1; a possible D gene is TRBD2 (5 bases). This CDR3 is 15 amino acids long. Trimming left V 4 bases short and J 8 bases short, with 21 bases between. The V gene's germline CDR1 is SQVTM and CDR2 ANQGSEA. CDR3 bases: TGCAGCGTTGGTCCCGATTGGGGAGTTGGGGATGAGCAGTTCTTC. Translated: CSVGPDWGVGDEQFF.

This clonotype was observed a few times. This chain connects TRBV14 to TRBJ2-3, with a weak D call TRBD2 (6 bases). CDR1 and CDR2 from the germline V gene are SGHDN and FVKESK. V was pared by 4 bases and J by 5 bases, with 16 bases between. This CDR3 region has 15 residues. The CDR3 protein is CASSLRRDVGDTQYF. Here the CDR3 DNA reads TGTGCCAGCAGCCTTCGGCGGGACGTTGGAGATACGCAGTATTTT.

This clonotype appeared many times. This chain uses TRBV10-2 with TRBJ2-3; tentatively, D is TRBD2 (5 bases). V was cut by 8 bases and J by 0 bases, with 21 bases left in between. This CDR3 is 17 amino acids long. Looked up from germline, CDR1 is WSHSY and CDR2 is SAAADI. CDR3 region: CASSNILAGLSTDTQYF. The CDR3 bases are TGCGCCAGCTCGAACATTTTGGCGGGCTTGAGCACAGATACGCAGTATTTT.

This clonotype was seen at least ten times. This rearrangement joins TRBV3-1 to TRBJ2-5; 8 positions agree with TRBD1. Germline CDR1 is LGHDT and CDR2 is YNNKEL (reference sequence). Germline trimming cut 1 base from V and 4 bases from J; bases unmatched to any gene: 8. This CDR3 comprises 16 residues. The CDR3 nucleotides read TGTGCCAGCAGCCAAGGGACAACAGGGGGTCGAGAGACCCAGTACTTC. This sequence encodes CASSQGTTGGRETQYF.

This clonotype was picked up many times. The CDR3: CASSSTVQGSTKNIQYF. CDR3 nucleotide sequence: TGTGCCAGCAGCTCCACCGTACAGGGTTCTACCAAAAACATTCAGTACTTC. This rearrangement joins TRBV21-1 to TRBJ2-4; whether TRBD1, the table's D call, matches the DNA was not checked. TRBV21-1 counts as a pseudogene. This CDR3 comprises 17 residues.

This clonotype was seen a handful of times. J is TRBJ2-3 and V is TRBV7-6, with 7 bases identical to TRBD1. The germline CDR1 and CDR2 sequences are SGHVS and FNYEAQ. The CDR3 length is 15 residues. The J segment lost 2 bases and the V segment lost 5 bases, leaving 7 bases of the junction unmatched. Written as DNA, the CDR3 is TGTGCCAGCAGCGGCTGGACAGGACTCACAGATACGCAGTATTTT. The encoded protein is CASSGWTGLTDTQYF.

In its sample, this clonotype was seen a few times. This chain links TRBV20-1 with TRBJ2-1; no reliable D call. With 1 base removed from V and 4 bases from J, the gap between germline ends came to 11 bases. The CDR3 is 14 amino acids. Germline lookup yields CDR1 DFQATT and CDR2 SNEGSKA (reference sequence). CDR3 loop: CSARVGTLYNEQFF. DNA for the CDR3: TGCAGTGCTAGAGTGGGAACCTTGTACAATGAGCAGTTCTTC.

This clonotype was counted at least ten times. The genes are TRBV12-3 or TRBV12-4 and TRBJ2-1; 10 bases are a match to TRBD2. Trimming removed 9 bases from V and 9 bases from J; junction bases left unmatched: 11. This CDR3 spans 14 amino acids. This chain's CDR3 is CASQPLAGVGEQFF. CDR3 nucleotides: TGTGCCAGTCAGCCTCTAGCGGGAGTCGGTGAGCAGTTCTTC.

This clonotype showed up many times. The chain carries TRBV11-2 and TRBJ2-4, with D uncertain. The CDR3 runs to 11 residues. Looked up from germline, CDR1 is SGHAT and CDR2 is FQNNGV. Trimming took 0 bases from V and 6 from J, leaving 0 bases between them. In DNA form, the CDR3 reads TGTGCCAGCAGCTTAGAAAACATTCAGTACTTC. It specifies CASSLENIQYF.

This clonotype was seen once. This may arise from a read error, as a much more abundant clone is one base away. The CDR3 is CASSPGLAGVAVYNEQLF. The CDR3 bases are TGTGCCAGCAGCCCCGGACTAGCGGGAGTCGCTGTTTACAATGAGCAGTTATTC. The gene calls are TRBV11-2 and TRBJ2-1, with 13 bases fitting TRBD2. CDR1 is SGHAT, CDR2 FQNNGV, per germline. The CDR3 has 18 residues.

The CDR3 loop reads CASSVGGASGRIASINEQFF. The CDR3 DNA is TGTGCCAGCAGCGTGGGAGGGGCTAGCGGGAGAATAGCCTCGATCAATGAGCAGTTCTTC. The chain uses TRBV9 and TRBJ2-1; 10 positions match TRBD2. The CDR3 has 20 amino acids. Germline values: CDR1 SGDLS, CDR2 YYNGEE. V shed 2 bases, J shed 6 bases, and the junction held 20 bases outside the gene matches. Using reference TRBV9 and TRBJ2-1 for the parts outside the CDR3, the full variable domain is DSGVTQTPKHLITATGQRVTLRCSPRSGDLSVYWYQQSLDQGLQFLIQYYNGEERAKGNILERFSAQQFPDLHSELNLSSLELGDSALYFCASSVGGASGRIASINEQFFGPGTRLTVL.

Many counts were recorded for this clonotype. The chain links TRBV6-2 or TRBV6-3 to TRBJ2-7; D might be TRBD1 (7 bases). From germline, CDR1 is MNHEY and CDR2 SVGEGT. This CDR3 is 15 amino acids long. The germline V and J ends were trimmed by 7 bases and 0 bases, with 16 bases remaining between them. The CDR3 bases are TGTGCCAGCACCGGGGGACAGAAAAGCTCCTACGAGCAGTACTTC. This codes for CASTGGQKSSYEQYF.